This T cell receptor (beta chain) emerged from a study of CD8 T cells in ankylosing spondylitis. TCRdb re-called the 5' RACE reads with MiXCR, one entry per CDR3 protein. This table holds 300,000 to 350,000 distinct CDR3 sequences, around 21% found once. This clonotype was observed at least ten times. Its antigen is undetermined. Study-level results: The disease-linked clones had a CD8+ phenotype and low blood frequencies. Made up of about eight highly homologous variants, a TCR beta motif appeared characteristic of ankylosing spondylitis blood.

Trimming cost V 6 bases and J 5 bases, with 10 bases left between them. Germline assignment: CDR1 WSHSY and CDR2 SAAADI. The CDR3 spans 12 residues. Sequencing was carried out using blood, either unsorted or a sorted T cell fraction (not recorded which). The J gene is TRBJ1-2, the V gene TRBV10-2; no clear D gene. The receptor was derived from a female donor with ankylosing spondylitis or in good health (not recorded which). The CDR3 sequence is CASSIKGYGYTF. The CDR3 DNA is TGCGCCAGCAGCATAAAGGGTTATGGCTACACCTTC.